One and the same sample provided the 28 T cell receptor beta chains below, sequenced in a study of blood T cell repertoires in COVID-19. This table comes from immunoSEQ multiplex PCR, and its TCRdb copy is limited to in-frame clones, with some not included. The table shows approximately 33,000 clones, with roughly nine tenths occurring only once. Sequenced input: peripheral blood. These receptor sequences come from a man between 65 and 85 years old with acute or convalescent COVID-19.

The chain has TRBV2 and TRBJ2-7; D is unclear. Trimming shortened V by 4 bases and J by 3 bases, and 7 bases separated the two germline ends. Per the germline V gene, CDR1 is SNHLY and CDR2 is FYNNEI. The CDR3 is 12 residues long. CDR3 region: CASSGPSYEQYF. As DNA, the CDR3 is TGTGCCAGCAGTGGGCCCAGCTACGAGCAGTACTTC.

This rearrangement joins TRBV2 to TRBJ2-5; no definite D call. V was cut by 4 bases and J by 9 bases, with 9 bases left in between. The CDR3 spans 11 residues. Germline V gene sequence: CDR1 SNHLY, CDR2 FYNNEI. The CDR3 nucleotides read TGTGCCAGCAGTGCCCTACGAGCCCAGTACTTC. It encodes CASSALRAQYF.

A single count supports this clone. The chain carries TRBV7-9 and TRBJ2-3, with 7 nucleotides matching TRBD2. There are 16 residues in the CDR3. Trimming took 6 bases from V and 2 from J; bases not matched to a gene: 11. Germline V gene sequence: CDR1 SEHNR, CDR2 FQNEAQ (reference sequence). The CDR3 is CASSWRGLADTDTQYF. Written as DNA, the CDR3 is TGTGCCAGCAGTTGGAGAGGGCTAGCGGACACAGATACGCAGTATTTT.

This chain joins TRBV9 and TRBJ2-7, with D unresolved. CDR3 size: 14 residues. V shed 0 bases and J shed 5 bases, with 12 bases lying between them. Germline values: CDR1 SGDLS, CDR2 YYNGEE. The CDR3 reads CASSVANFVDEQYF. The CDR3 nucleotides are TGTGCCAGCAGCGTAGCCAACTTCGTCGACGAGCAGTACTTC.

The chain couples TRBV19 to TRBJ2-5; 7 bases match TRBD2. This CDR3 comprises 16 residues. The V gene's germline CDR1 is LNHDA and CDR2 SQIVND (reference sequence). V shed 4 bases and J 0 bases; nucleotides not matched to a gene: 8. Here the CDR3 DNA reads TGTGCCAGTAGTACGGGGGAGGGGAGGTACCAAGAGACCCAGTACTTC. Protein sequence: CASSTGEGRYQETQYF. The full variable domain, in which reference TRBV19 and TRBJ2-5 provide the parts outside the CDR3, is DGGITQSPKYLFRKEGQNVTLSCEQNLNHDAMYWYRQDPGQGLRLIYYSQIVNDFQKGDIAEGYSVSREKKESFPLTVTSAQKNPTAFYLCASSTGEGRYQETQYFGPGTRLLVL.

The V and J genes are TRBV29-1 and TRBJ1-2; D perhaps matches TRBD1 (5 bases). Deletions cut 6 bases from V and 2 bases from J, with 13 bases between. Germline lookup yields CDR1 SQVTM and CDR2 ANQGSEA. CDR3 length equals 13 residues. CDR3 sequence: CSVDQGTNYGYTF. CDR3 sequence (DNA): TGCAGCGTCGATCAGGGAACGAACTATGGCTACACCTTC.

This clone was seen more than once but under ten times. The genes are TRBV5-4 and TRBJ1-1; a possible D gene is TRBD1 (6 bases). Germline CDR1 SGHNT, CDR2 YYREEE (reference sequence). There are 14 residues in the CDR3. Trimming took 0 bases from V and 4 from J, leaving 10 bases between them. The CDR3 region is CASSLEQGGTEAFF. DNA for the CDR3: TGTGCCAGCAGCTTGGAACAAGGGGGCACTGAAGCTTTCTTT.

The rearrangement uses TRBV5-4 and TRBJ2-2; D may be TRBD2 (6 bases). CDR1 and CDR2 (germline): SGHNT, YYREEE (reference sequence). V was shortened by 1 base and J by 0 bases, with 7 bases between the two germline ends. This CDR3 contains 15 residues. The DNA for the CDR3 is TGTGCCAGCAGCTTGCCTAGCGCGAACACCGGGGAGCTGTTTTTT. Its translation: CASSLPSANTGELFF.

The rearrangement links TRBV6-2 or TRBV6-3 to TRBJ1-1; D is possibly TRBD1 (5 bases). The CDR3 runs to 15 residues. Trimming took off 5 bases at V and 4 bases at J, with 17 bases between the two ends. The germline CDR1 and CDR2 sequences are MNHEY and SVGEGT. CDR3 DNA: TGTGCCAGCAGTAGATTGGGGGGAGCGAGCACTGAAGCTTTCTTT. It specifies CASSRLGGASTEAFF.

The genes are TRBV19 and TRBJ2-5; possibly TRBD2 for D (5 bases). V was clipped by 3 bases and J by 2 bases, with 10 bases between them. Germline V gives CDR1 LNHDA, CDR2 SQIVND (reference sequence). The CDR3 has 14 residues. The CDR3 region is CASSIEGMQETQYF. For the CDR3, the DNA is TGTGCCAGTAGTATTGAGGGCATGCAAGAGACCCAGTACTTC.

The CDR3 region is CATSTGEDEQYF. The CDR3 DNA sequence: TGTGCCACCTCCACAGGAGAGGACGAGCAGTACTTC. This chain joins TRBV24-1 and TRBJ2-7; TRBD1 might be the D (5 bases). The CDR3 has 12 residues. The germline V gene encodes CDR1 KGHDR and CDR2 SFDVKD. V lost 9 bases and J lost 5, with 13 bases in between.

The chain is built from TRBV29-1 and TRBJ2-3; 7 bases are shared with TRBD1. This CDR3 is 13 amino acids long. Germline V lookup: CDR1 SQVTM, CDR2 ANQGSEA. J lost 1 base, V lost 7 bases, and 5 bases had no gene match. The CDR3 reads CSANRGGTDTQYF. CDR3 DNA: TGCAGCGCAAACAGGGGAGGCACAGATACGCAGTATTTT.

This chain joins TRBV6-6 and TRBJ2-1, with 7 bases matching TRBD1. Germline assignment: CDR1 MNHNY and CDR2 SVGAGI (reference sequence). The V segment lost 5 bases and the J segment 7 bases; nucleotides outside the gene matches: 8. The CDR3 extends over 14 amino acids. CDR3: CASSPRDRRNEQFF. Written as DNA, the CDR3 is TGTGCCAGCAGTCCTCGGGACAGAAGGAATGAGCAGTTCTTC.

This clone was counted a few times. The V call is TRBV7-8, the J call TRBJ1-5; D unclear. The germline CDR1 and CDR2 sequences are SGHVS and FQNEAQ. The CDR3 is 15 amino acids. V gave up 6 bases and J gave up 2 bases, with 14 bases separating them. The CDR3 DNA follows: TGTGCCAGCAGGCAAACCTTAGGAGGCAATCAGCCCCAGCATTTT. Translated, it gives CASRQTLGGNQPQHF.

This clone was observed a handful of times. The rearrangement joins TRBV9 to TRBJ2-3, with 10 bases aligning to TRBD1. The CDR3 consists of 17 residues. Germline V gives CDR1 SGDLS, CDR2 YYNGEE. V was clipped by 2 bases and J by 4 bases; unmatched bases: 10. The CDR3 sequence is CASSVLTGTGVADTQYF. DNA for the CDR3: TGTGCCAGCAGCGTTCTTACCGGGACAGGGGTCGCAGATACGCAGTATTTT.

The rearrangement links TRBV4-3 to TRBJ1-5; TRBD1 aligns across 7 bases. The germline V gene has CDR1 LGHNA and CDR2 YSLEER. V gave up 0 bases and J gave up 7 bases; unmatched junction bases: 6. CDR3 length equals 15 residues. This CDR3 reads CASSQDGAGGQPQHF. In DNA form, the CDR3 reads TGCGCCAGCAGCCAAGATGGGGCAGGGGGACAGCCCCAGCATTTT.

The J gene is TRBJ2-7, the V gene TRBV5-4, with TRBD1 matching 7 bases. After removal of 0 bases from V and 0 bases from J, the junction contained 3 bases not matched to a gene. Germline loops: CDR1 SGHNT, CDR2 YYREEE (reference sequence). This CDR3 is 15 amino acids long. The CDR3 DNA reads TGTGCCAGCAGCTTGGTACGACAGGGCTCCTACGAGCAGTACTTC. Translated: CASSLVRQGSYEQYF.

The rearrangement joins TRBV7-2 to TRBJ1-2; 7 nucleotides line up with TRBD1. CDR3 length: 15 amino acids. Germline CDR1 and CDR2: SGHTA and FQGNSA. Trimming cost V 0 bases and J 3 bases; bases outside gene matches: 4. The CDR3 nucleotides read TGTGCCAGCAGCTTAGCAACAGGGGCGTACTATGGCTACACCTTC. Translating it yields CASSLATGAYYGYTF.

This clone was detected once. The rearrangement uses TRBV18 and TRBJ2-7; 10 nucleotides agree with TRBD1. This CDR3 comprises 16 residues. Unmatched junction bases numbered 13, after V lost 4 bases and J lost 7 bases. The germline CDR1 and CDR2 sequences are KGHSH and LQKENI. CDR3 protein: CASSQDRGSILQEQYF. The CDR3 DNA reads TGTGCCAGCTCACAGGACAGGGGGTCTATTCTACAGGAGCAGTACTTC.

This rearrangement joins TRBV5-5 to TRBJ1-1, with D tentatively TRBD1 (5 bases). The CDR3 totals 14 residues. The V and J ends lost 2 bases and 3 bases respectively, with 11 bases between them. The germline gives CDR1 SGHKS, CDR2 YYEKEE (reference sequence). CDR3 DNA sequence: TGTGCCAGCAGCTTTAGTGGGACTTACACTGAAGCTTTCTTT. This gives the protein CASSFSGTYTEAFF.

CDR3 residues: CASSLSTRVGEDNEQFF. The CDR3 bases are TGTGCCAGCAGTTTATCGACCCGGGTAGGAGAGGACAATGAGCAGTTCTTC. The rearrangement links TRBV27 to TRBJ2-1; no reliable D call. This CDR3 has 17 residues. In germline, CDR1 is MNHEY, CDR2 SMNVEV (reference sequence). The V and J ends lost 0 bases and 5 bases respectively, with 17 bases between them.

This clone showed up just a few times. The V call is TRBV5-4, the J call TRBJ2-7, with 9 nucleotides matching TRBD1. Germline assignment: CDR1 SGHNT and CDR2 YYREEE (reference sequence). There are 15 residues in the CDR3. J lost 5 bases, V lost 4 bases, and 10 bases had no gene match. The CDR3 nucleotides are TGTGCCAGCAGCCCCTCCCGGGACAGGGCCCACGAGCAGTACTTC. Encoded protein: CASSPSRDRAHEQYF.

The chain has TRBV5-1 and TRBJ2-3; D is possibly TRBD2 (5 bases). The CDR3 runs 15 residues. From germline, CDR1 is SGHRS and CDR2 YFSETQ. Between the trimmed V and J ends, which lost 5 bases and 1 base, there was a span of 14 bases. CDR3 DNA sequence: TGCGCCAGCAGTTCGGGAAGGAGTGGCACAGATACGCAGTATTTT. This encodes CASSSGRSGTDTQYF.

The rearrangement joins TRBV29-1 to TRBJ2-7; D not certain. V lost 4 bases and J 4 bases, leaving 14 bases between the germline ends. The CDR3 is 13 amino acids. CDR1 is SQVTM, CDR2 ANQGSEA, per germline. The CDR3 DNA reads TGCAGCGTTGTGGTGACATCCATGTACGAGCAGTACTTC. Translating gives CSVVVTSMYEQYF.

The count of this clone is one. The gene calls are TRBV19 and TRBJ2-5; 13 nucleotides agree with TRBD2. The V gene's germline CDR1 is LNHDA and CDR2 SQIVND (reference sequence). Trimming took 4 bases from V and 4 from J; bases not matched to a gene: 3. This CDR3 contains 15 residues. CDR3 loop: CASSTWTSGGETQYF. The CDR3, as DNA: TGTGCCAGTAGTACGTGGACTAGCGGGGGAGAGACCCAGTACTTC.

This chain links TRBV9 with TRBJ2-7, with 11 bases identical to TRBD2. Per the germline V gene, CDR1 is SGDLS and CDR2 is YYNGEE. V dropped 4 bases and J dropped 3; count of bases not matched to a gene: 3. This CDR3 contains 14 residues. DNA of the CDR3: TGTGCCAGCAGCCGAGGACTAGCGGGCTACGAGCAGTACTTC. This codes for CASSRGLAGYEQYF.

The J gene is TRBJ2-3, the V gene TRBV11-2; D is possibly TRBD2 (6 bases). The CDR3 length is 16 residues. Germline loops: CDR1 SGHAT, CDR2 FQNNGV. Trimming cost V 7 bases and J 2 bases, with 19 bases left between them. The chain's CDR3 is CASKRTPGGSTDTQYF. DNA for the CDR3: TGTGCCAGCAAAAGGACCCCCGGGGGATCCACAGATACGCAGTATTTT. The full variable domain, completed using reference TRBV11-2 and TRBJ2-3, is EAGVAQSPRYKIIEKRQSVAFWCNPISGHATLYWYQQILGQGPKLLIQFQNNGVVDDSQLPKDRFSAERLKGVDSTLKIQPAKLEDSAVYLCASKRTPGGSTDTQYFGPGTRLTVL.

The chain has TRBV25-1 and TRBJ1-6; 8 bases are a match to TRBD1. Trimming at V came to 3 bases and at J to 0 bases, leaving 4 bases not matched to a gene. This CDR3 is 17 amino acids long. Germline loops: CDR1 MGHDK, CDR2 SYGVNS. The CDR3 DNA reads as TGTGCCAGCAGTGAGGGACAGGCGAGCTCCTATAATTCACCCCTCCACTTT. Translated: CASSEGQASSYNSPLHF.